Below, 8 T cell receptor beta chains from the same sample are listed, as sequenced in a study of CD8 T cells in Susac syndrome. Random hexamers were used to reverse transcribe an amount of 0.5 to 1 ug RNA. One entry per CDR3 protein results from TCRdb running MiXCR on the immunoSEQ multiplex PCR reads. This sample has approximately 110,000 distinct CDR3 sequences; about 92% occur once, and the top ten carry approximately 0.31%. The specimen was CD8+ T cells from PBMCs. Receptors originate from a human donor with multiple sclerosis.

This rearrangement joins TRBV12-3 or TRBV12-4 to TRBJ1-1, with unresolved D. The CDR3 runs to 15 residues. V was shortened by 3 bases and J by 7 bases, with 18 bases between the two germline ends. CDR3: CASSFHPALTVEAFF. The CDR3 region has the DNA TGTGCCAGCAGTTTTCATCCGGCCTTAACGGTTGAAGCTTTCTTT.

CDR3 DNA sequence: TGCGCCAGCAGCTCCCGGGAAAATGAGCAGTTCTTC. It codes for CASSSRENEQFF. The chain is built from TRBV5-1 and TRBJ2-1, with D tentatively TRBD2 (5 bases). Germline V gene lookup returns CDR1 SGHRS and CDR2 YFSETQ. V was trimmed by 3 bases and J by 7 bases, leaving 8 bases between them. The length of the CDR3 is 12 residues.

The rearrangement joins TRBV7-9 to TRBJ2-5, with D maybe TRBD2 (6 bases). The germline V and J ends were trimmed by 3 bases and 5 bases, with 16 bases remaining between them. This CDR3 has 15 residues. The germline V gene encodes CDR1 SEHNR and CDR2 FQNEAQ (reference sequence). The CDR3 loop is CASSFLGGEAETQYF. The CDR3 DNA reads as TGTGCCAGCAGCTTCCTCGGCGGGGAAGCGGAGACCCAGTACTTC.

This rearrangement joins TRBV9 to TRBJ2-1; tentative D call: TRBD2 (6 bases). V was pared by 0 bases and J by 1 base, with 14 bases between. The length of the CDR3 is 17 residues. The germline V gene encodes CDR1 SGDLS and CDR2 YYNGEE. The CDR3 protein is CASSVDQRVASYNEQFF. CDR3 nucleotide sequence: TGTGCCAGCAGCGTAGACCAGCGGGTCGCTTCCTACAATGAGCAGTTCTTC. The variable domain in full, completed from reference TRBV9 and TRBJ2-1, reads DSGVTQTPKHLITATGQRVTLRCSPRSGDLSVYWYQQSLDQGLQFLIQYYNGEERAKGNILERFSAQQFPDLHSELNLSSLELGDSALYFCASSVDQRVASYNEQFFGPGTRLTVL.

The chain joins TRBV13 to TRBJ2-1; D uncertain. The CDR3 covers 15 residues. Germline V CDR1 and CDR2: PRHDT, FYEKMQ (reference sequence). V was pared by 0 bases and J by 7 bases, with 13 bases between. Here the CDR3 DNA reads TGTGCCAGCAGCTTAGGCCTATCGGATTGGAATGAGCAGTTCTTC. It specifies CASSLGLSDWNEQFF.

CDR3 in DNA: TGTGCCAGCGGTCCTTCGAGGGGGACCCAGTACTTC. It codes for CASGPSRGTQYF. The V and J genes are TRBV12-3 or TRBV12-4 and TRBJ2-5; either TRBD1 or TRBD2 may supply D (5 bases each). The CDR3 loop spans 12 amino acids. V lost 8 bases, J lost 7 bases, and 14 bases lay in between.

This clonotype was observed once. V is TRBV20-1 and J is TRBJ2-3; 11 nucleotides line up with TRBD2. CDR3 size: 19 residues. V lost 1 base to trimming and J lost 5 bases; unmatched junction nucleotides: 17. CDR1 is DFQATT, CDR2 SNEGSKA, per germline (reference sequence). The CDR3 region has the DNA TGCAGTGCTAGAGCAAATCGACTAGCGGGGACCCCGTGGGAAGATACGCAGTATTTT. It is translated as CSARANRLAGTPWEDTQYF.

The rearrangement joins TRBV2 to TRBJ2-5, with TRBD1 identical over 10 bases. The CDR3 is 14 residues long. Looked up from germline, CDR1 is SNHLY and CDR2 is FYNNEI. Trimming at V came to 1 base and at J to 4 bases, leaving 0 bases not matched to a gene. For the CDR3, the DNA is TGTGCCAGCAGTGAAGGGGACAGGGGAGAGACCCAGTACTTC. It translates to CASSEGDRGETQYF.